This TCR beta chain came from a study of CXCR3-negative and CXCR3-positive naive CD8 T cells. The CDR3 is 14 residues long. Germline CDR1 is LNHDA and CDR2 is SQIVND (reference sequence). TRB cDNA was prepared as libraries by UMI-labeled 5' RACE. After re-calling the 5' RACE reads, TCRdb lists one entry per CDR3 protein, DNA absent. Recorded here are 50,000 to 65,000 distinct CDR3 sequences; the top ten clones represent about 4.5%. The rearrangement uses TRBV19 and TRBJ1-1. Specimen: naive CXCR3- CD8+ T cells from blood. Subset meaning: CD45RO-CCR7+CD27+CD95- naive CD8+ T cells lacking CXCR3 (TNR3-). The receptor was derived from a human donor in good health. Some clones in this sample may be carry-over from other donors' samples. The CDR3 region is CASSIPQMNTEAFF.